These T cell receptor beta chains were read from a single sample in a study of blood T cell repertoires in COVID-19. Here immunoSEQ multiplex PCR was the method, and the copy in TCRdb shows in-frame clones only, minus some. The table records over 90,000 clones, about 87% of them present only once. Sequencing was carried out using peripheral blood. The receptors stem from a man aged 50 or older with active or convalescent COVID-19. Each CDR3 is given without its conserved first and last residue.

j_call | v_call | cdr3_aa
TRBJ1-1 | TRBV19 | ASSHDRGANTEAF
TRBJ1-1 | TRBV5-8 | ASSLGARNTEAF
TRBJ1-2 | TRBV27 | ASSPTKVPGQGPNYGYT
TRBJ2-3 | TRBV7-6 | ASSLGGGRLTDTQY
TRBJ1-1 | TRBV6-5 | ASTPYGRAGTEAF
TRBJ2-7 | TRBV6-1 | ASSERGYEQY
TRBJ1-4 | TRBV4-1 | ASSHLQGAVEKLF
TRBJ1-3 | TRBV4-3 | ASSQVVTGNTIY
TRBJ2-5 | TRBV19 | ASSILAGVQETQY
TRBJ2-1 | TRBV3-1/TRBV3-2 | ASSQVGVGEQF
TRBJ1-2 | TRBV28 | ASSLGAGATPST
TRBJ2-1 | TRBV18 | ASSLLSPGLEGNEQF
TRBJ1-5 | TRBV7-2 | ASSLGSGPQH
TRBJ1-6 | TRBV19 | ASSTTGDSNSPLH
TRBJ2-5 | TRBV2 | ASSGQIGETQY
TRBJ1-6 | TRBV6-2/TRBV6-3 | ASSVSAGDNSPLH
TRBJ1-5 | TRBV9 | ASSVGDSNQPQH
TRBJ2-2 | TRBV3-1/TRBV3-2 | ASSQDWRTGELF
TRBJ1-1 | TRBV4-1 | ASSQDPVLNTEAF
TRBJ2-6 | TRBV5-1 | ASSRTDLAGANVLT
TRBJ2-5 | TRBV9 | ASSVGLAGNQETQY